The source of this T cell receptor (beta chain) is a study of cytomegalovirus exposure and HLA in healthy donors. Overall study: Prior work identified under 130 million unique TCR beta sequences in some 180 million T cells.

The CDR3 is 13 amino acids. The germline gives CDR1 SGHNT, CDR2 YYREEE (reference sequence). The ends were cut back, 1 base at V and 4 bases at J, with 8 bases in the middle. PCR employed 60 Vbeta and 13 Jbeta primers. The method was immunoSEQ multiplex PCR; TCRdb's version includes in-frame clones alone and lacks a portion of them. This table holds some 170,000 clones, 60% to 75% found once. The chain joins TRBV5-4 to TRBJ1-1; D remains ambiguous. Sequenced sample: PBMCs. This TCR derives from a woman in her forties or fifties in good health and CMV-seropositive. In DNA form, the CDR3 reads TGTGCCAGCAGCTTGCGGGGTAGCACTGAAGCTTTCTTT. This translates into CASSLRGSTEAFF.